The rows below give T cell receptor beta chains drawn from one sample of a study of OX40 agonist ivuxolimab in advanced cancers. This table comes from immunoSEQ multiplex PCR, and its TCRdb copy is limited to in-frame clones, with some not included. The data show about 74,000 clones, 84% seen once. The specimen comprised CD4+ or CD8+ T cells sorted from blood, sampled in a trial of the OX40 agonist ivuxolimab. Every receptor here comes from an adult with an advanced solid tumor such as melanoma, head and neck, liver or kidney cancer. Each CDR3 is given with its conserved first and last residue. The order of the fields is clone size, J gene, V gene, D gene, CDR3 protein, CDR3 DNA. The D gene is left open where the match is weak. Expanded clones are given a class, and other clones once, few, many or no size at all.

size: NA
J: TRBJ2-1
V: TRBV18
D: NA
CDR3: CASSPQPSGLNEQFF
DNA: TGTGCCAGCTCGCCACAGCCCTCGGGTTTAAATGAGCAGTTCTTC

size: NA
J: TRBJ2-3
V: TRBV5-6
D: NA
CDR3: CASSSWFTDTQYF
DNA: TGTGCCAGCAGCTCGTGGTTCACAGATACGCAGTATTTT

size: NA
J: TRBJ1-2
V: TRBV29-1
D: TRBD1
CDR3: CSVGTGTGGSNYGYTF
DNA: TGCAGCGTGGGGACCGGGACAGGGGGTTCTAACTATGGCTACACCTTC

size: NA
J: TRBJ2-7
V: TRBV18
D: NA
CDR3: CASSPPLTGTREQYF
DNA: TGTGCCAGCTCACCACCTTTAACAGGGACTCGGGAGCAGTACTTC

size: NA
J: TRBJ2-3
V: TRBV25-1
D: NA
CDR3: CASSERVGNDTQYF
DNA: TGTGCCAGCAGTGAAAGGGTTGGAAACGATACGCAGTATTTT

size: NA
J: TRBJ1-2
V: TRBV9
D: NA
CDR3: CASSAGAFGYTF
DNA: TGTGCCAGTAGCGCAGGGGCTTTCGGCTACACCTTC

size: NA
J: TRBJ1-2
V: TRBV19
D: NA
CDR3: CASSIDWYGYTF
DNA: TGTGCCAGTAGTATAGACTGGTATGGCTACACCTTC

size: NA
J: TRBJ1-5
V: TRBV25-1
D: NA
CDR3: CASSGVGGNQPQHF
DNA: TGTGCCAGCAGTGGAGTGGGAGGCAATCAGCCCCAGCATTTT

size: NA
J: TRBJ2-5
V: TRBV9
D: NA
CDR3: CASSSSETQYF
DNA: TGTGCCAGCAGCTCTAGCGAGACCCAGTACTTC

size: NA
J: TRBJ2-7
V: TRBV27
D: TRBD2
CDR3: CASSLTWTSAYEQYF
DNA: TGTGCCAGCAGTTTAACTTGGACTAGCGCCTACGAGCAGTACTTC

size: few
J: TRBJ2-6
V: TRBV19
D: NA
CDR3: CASSILTRANVLTF
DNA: TGTGCCAGTAGTATACTTACTAGGGCCAACGTCCTGACTTTC

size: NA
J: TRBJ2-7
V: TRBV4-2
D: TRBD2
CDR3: CASSHTGGVSYEQYF
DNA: TGTGCCAGCAGCCACACGGGGGGGGTCTCCTACGAGCAGTACTTC

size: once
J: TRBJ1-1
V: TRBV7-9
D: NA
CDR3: CASSLGSDTEAFF
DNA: TGTGCCAGCAGCTTGGGATCGGACACTGAAGCTTTCTTT

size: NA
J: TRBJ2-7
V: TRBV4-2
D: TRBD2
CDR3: CASSQEVVAGGKRGSYEQYF
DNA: TGTGCCAGCAGCCAAGAGGTGGTAGCGGGAGGGAAAAGGGGCTCCTACGAGCAGTACTTC

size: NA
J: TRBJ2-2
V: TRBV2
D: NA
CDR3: CASRHRDSSGELFF
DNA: TGTGCCAGCAGACACCGGGATAGCTCCGGGGAGCTGTTTTTT

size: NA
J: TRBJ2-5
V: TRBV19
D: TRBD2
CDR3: CASSPGGARETQYF
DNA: TGTGCCAGTAGTCCGGGGGGGGCCAGAGAGACCCAGTACTTC

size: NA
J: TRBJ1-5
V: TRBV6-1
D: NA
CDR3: CASGREEPQHF
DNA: TGTGCCAGCGGGAGGGAAGAGCCCCAGCATTTT

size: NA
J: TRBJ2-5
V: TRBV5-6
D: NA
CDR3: CASSLTGRGETQYF
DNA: TGTGCCAGCAGCTTGACAGGGAGGGGCGAGACCCAGTACTTC

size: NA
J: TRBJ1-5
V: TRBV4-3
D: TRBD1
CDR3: CASSQGGGTGVNQPQHF
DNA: TGCGCCAGCAGCCAAGGAGGGGGGACAGGGGTGAATCAGCCCCAGCATTTT

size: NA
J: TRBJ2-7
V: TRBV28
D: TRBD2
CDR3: CASSSSGGGSYEQYF
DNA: TGTGCCAGCAGCTCCAGCGGGGGCGGGTCCTACGAGCAGTACTTC

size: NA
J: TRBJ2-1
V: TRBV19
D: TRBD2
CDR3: CASSVPRGGAYNEQFF
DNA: TGTGCCAGTAGTGTACCACGGGGGGGCGCCTACAATGAGCAGTTCTTC

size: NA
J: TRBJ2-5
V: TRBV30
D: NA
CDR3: CAWSHLQETQYF
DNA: TGTGCCTGGTCACACCTACAAGAGACCCAGTACTTC